This T cell receptor beta chain stems from a study of glioma-infiltrating T cells. Study observations and caveats: Tissue and blood shared very few CDR3 sequences.

This clonotype was recorded many times. What it recognizes is unknown. The iRepertoire nested amplicon-rescue multiplex PCR amplified TCR alpha and beta CDR3s from RNA. From the multiplex PCR reads, TCRdb called clonotypes with MiXCR, one entry per CDR3 protein. The sample lists some 85,000 distinct CDR3 sequences, 20% to 25% seen once, with 6.7% in the top ten. This CDR3 comprises 14 residues. Germline loops: CDR1 SGHRS, CDR2 YFSETQ. J gave up 2 bases and V 3 bases, and 3 bases lay outside the gene matches. Specimen: glioma tissue, nonneoplastic brain tissue, or PBMCs (not recorded which). This chain links TRBV5-1 with TRBJ2-3; 7 nucleotides line up with TRBD1. The sequence derives from a human donor with low-grade glioma or glioblastoma, undergoing nonglioma brain surgery, or in good health (not recorded which). This chain's CDR3 is CASSSGQSTDTQYF. CDR3 coding DNA: TGCGCCAGCAGCTCGGGACAGTCCACAGATACGCAGTATTTT.